This T cell receptor (beta chain) was obtained from a study of T cell responses to AZD1222 COVID-19 vaccine. From germline, CDR1 is MNHEY and CDR2 SVGEGT. The CDR3 length is 14 residues. The V and J ends lost 4 bases and 7 bases respectively, with 11 bases between them. Sequenced by immunoSEQ multiplex PCR; TCRdb stores in-frame clones only, minus some. In the table there are around 91,000 clones, 70% to 90% of which are singletons. The TCR was taken from an adult in good health. V is TRBV6-2 or TRBV6-3 and J is TRBJ1-6; D remains ambiguous. Source: peripheral blood, taken on day 0 of AZD1222 vaccination. CDR3 amino acids: CASSSPMRNSPLHF. CDR3 nucleotide sequence: TGTGCCAGCAGTTCCCCCATGAGGAATTCACCCCTCCACTTT.